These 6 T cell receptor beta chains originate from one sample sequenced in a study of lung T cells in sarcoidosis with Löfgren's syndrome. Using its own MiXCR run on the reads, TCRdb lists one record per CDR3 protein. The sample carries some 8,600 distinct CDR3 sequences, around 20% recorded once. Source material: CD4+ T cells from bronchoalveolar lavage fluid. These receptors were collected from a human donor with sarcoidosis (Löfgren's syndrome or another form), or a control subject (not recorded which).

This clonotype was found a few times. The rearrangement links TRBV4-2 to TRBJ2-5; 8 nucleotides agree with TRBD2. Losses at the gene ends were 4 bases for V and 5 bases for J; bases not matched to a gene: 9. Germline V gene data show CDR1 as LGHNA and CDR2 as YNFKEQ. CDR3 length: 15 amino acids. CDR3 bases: TGTGCCAGCAGCCCCTCCCGGGGGGGGAGCGAGACCCAGTACTTC. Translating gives CASSPSRGGSETQYF.

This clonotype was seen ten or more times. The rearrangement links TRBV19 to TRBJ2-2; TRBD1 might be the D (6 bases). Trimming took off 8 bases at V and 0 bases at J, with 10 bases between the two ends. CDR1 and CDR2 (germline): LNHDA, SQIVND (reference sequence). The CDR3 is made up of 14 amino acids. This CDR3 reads CASQTGTNTGELFF. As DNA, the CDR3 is TGTGCCAGTCAAACAGGGACGAACACCGGGGAGCTGTTTTTT.

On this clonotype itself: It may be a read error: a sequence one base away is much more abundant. CDR3 residues: CASSYRTGRAPQHF. CDR3 nucleotides: TGTGCCAGCAGCTACAGGACAGGTCGCGCCCCCCAGCATTTT. The gene calls are TRBV14 and TRBJ1-5; 7 bases line up with TRBD1. The CDR3 has 14 residues. Germline CDR1 SGHDN, CDR2 FVKESK. The V and J ends lost 5 bases and 10 bases, in that order; junction bases with no gene match: 11.

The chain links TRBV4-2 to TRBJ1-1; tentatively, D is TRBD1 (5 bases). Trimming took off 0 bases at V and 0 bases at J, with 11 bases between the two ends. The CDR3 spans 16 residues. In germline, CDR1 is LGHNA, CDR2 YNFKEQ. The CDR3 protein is CASSQDWGGVNTEAFF. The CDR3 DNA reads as TGTGCCAGCAGCCAAGATTGGGGCGGAGTGAACACTGAAGCTTTCTTT.

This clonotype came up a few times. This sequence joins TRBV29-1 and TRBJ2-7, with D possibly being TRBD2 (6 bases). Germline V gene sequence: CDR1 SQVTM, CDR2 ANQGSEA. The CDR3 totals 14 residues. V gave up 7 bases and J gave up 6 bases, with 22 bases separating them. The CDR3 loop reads CSAQSGLSGTEQYF. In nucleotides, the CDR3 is TGCAGCGCTCAATCGGGACTTTCGGGCACCGAGCAGTACTTC.

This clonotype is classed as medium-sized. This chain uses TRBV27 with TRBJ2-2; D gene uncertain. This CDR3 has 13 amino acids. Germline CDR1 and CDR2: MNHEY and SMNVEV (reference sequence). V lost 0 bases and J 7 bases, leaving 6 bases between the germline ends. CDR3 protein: CASSLSAFGELFF. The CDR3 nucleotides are TGTGCCAGCAGTTTATCGGCCTTCGGGGAGCTGTTTTTT.